These 9 T cell receptor beta chains came from one sample sequenced in a study of cytomegalovirus exposure and HLA in healthy donors. Libraries were prepared by immunoSEQ multiplex PCR; TCRdb keeps only in-frame clonotypes and omits some of them. There are fewer than 55,000 clones in the sample; around nine tenths occur only once, and 1.4% lies in the top ten. The sample taken for sequencing was PBMCs. These receptors originate from a man aged 18 to 30 in good health and CMV-seronegative.

The V call is TRBV19, the J call TRBJ2-5, with TRBD2 matching over 12 bases. V was clipped by 4 bases and J by 4 bases; unmatched bases: 7. CDR3 length: 16 amino acids. Germline CDR1 is LNHDA and CDR2 is SQIVND (reference sequence). CDR3 nucleotides: TGTGCCAGTAGTAAGACTAGCGGGAGTTTGGGAGAGACCCAGTACTTC. Residues: CASSKTSGSLGETQYF.

The chain employs TRBV7-6 and TRBJ1-3; no definite D call. V was cut by 4 bases and J by 7 bases, with 8 bases left in between. The CDR3 loop spans 12 amino acids. Germline loops: CDR1 SGHVS, CDR2 FNYEAQ. CDR3 loop: CASSSLGNTIYF. The CDR3 bases are TGTGCCAGCAGCTCACTCGGGAACACCATATATTTT.

The V call is TRBV2, the J call TRBJ2-3; D not certain. The germline CDR1 and CDR2 sequences are SNHLY and FYNNEI. V lost 3 bases and J lost 4, with 8 bases in between. There are 13 residues in the CDR3. In DNA form, the CDR3 reads TGTGCCAGCAGTGACAGCGTCGCAGATACGCAGTATTTT. Translating gives CASSDSVADTQYF.

The rearrangement links TRBV11-3 to TRBJ2-1; TRBD2 agrees at 10 bases. Losses at the gene ends were 6 bases for V and 6 bases for J; bases not matched to a gene: 8. This CDR3 region has 15 residues. Germline CDR1 reads SGHNT; CDR2 reads YENEEA. CDR3 region: CASRSLAGEINEQFF. In DNA, the CDR3 is TGTGCCAGCAGGTCTCTAGCGGGAGAAATCAATGAGCAGTTCTTC.

The chain recombines TRBV28 with TRBJ2-7, with 9 bases aligning to TRBD1. The CDR3 is 14 amino acids. V shed 6 bases, J shed 6 bases, and the junction held 9 bases outside the gene matches. Germline V gene lookup returns CDR1 MDHEN and CDR2 SYDVKM. This CDR3 reads CASSLPGQGFEQYF. CDR3 coding DNA: TGTGCCAGCAGCCTCCCGGGACAGGGTTTCGAGCAGTACTTC.

The chain couples TRBV5-1 to TRBJ1-2; perhaps TRBD1 as D (5 bases). CDR1 is SGHRS, CDR2 YFSETQ, per germline. Deletions cut 4 bases from V and 0 bases from J, with 13 bases between. This CDR3 contains 15 residues. CDR3 protein: CASSQGTDSNYGYTF. CDR3 nucleotides: TGCGCCAGCAGCCAGGGCACAGATTCTAACTATGGCTACACCTTC.

The V and J genes are TRBV2 and TRBJ2-5, with 9 bases aligning to TRBD1. Germline loops: CDR1 SNHLY, CDR2 FYNNEI. The CDR3 is 15 residues long. V shed 0 bases, J shed 5 bases, and the junction held 4 bases outside the gene matches. The CDR3 protein is CASSEAYRGPETQYF. The CDR3 DNA is TGTGCCAGCAGTGAAGCGTACAGGGGGCCTGAGACCCAGTACTTC.

This chain uses TRBV5-4 with TRBJ2-7, with 7 bases that match TRBD1. CDR1 is SGHNT, CDR2 YYREEE, per germline (reference sequence). The V gene end was trimmed by 0 bases and the J gene end by 7 bases; junction bases not matched to a gene: 16. The CDR3 length is 17 residues. In DNA form, the CDR3 reads TGTGCCAGCAGCTTGGATGTAGGCAGGGGGTTTCCGGGGGAGCAGTACTTC. Translating gives CASSLDVGRGFPGEQYF.

This chain uses TRBV18 with TRBJ2-4; D is ambiguous. CDR1 KGHSH and CDR2 LQKENI come from the germline V gene. The CDR3 length is 12 residues. Deletions cut 2 bases from V and 12 bases from J, with 11 bases between. The CDR3: CASSPSGTAQYF. The CDR3 DNA reads TGTGCCAGCTCACCATCAGGCACCGCTCAGTACTTC.